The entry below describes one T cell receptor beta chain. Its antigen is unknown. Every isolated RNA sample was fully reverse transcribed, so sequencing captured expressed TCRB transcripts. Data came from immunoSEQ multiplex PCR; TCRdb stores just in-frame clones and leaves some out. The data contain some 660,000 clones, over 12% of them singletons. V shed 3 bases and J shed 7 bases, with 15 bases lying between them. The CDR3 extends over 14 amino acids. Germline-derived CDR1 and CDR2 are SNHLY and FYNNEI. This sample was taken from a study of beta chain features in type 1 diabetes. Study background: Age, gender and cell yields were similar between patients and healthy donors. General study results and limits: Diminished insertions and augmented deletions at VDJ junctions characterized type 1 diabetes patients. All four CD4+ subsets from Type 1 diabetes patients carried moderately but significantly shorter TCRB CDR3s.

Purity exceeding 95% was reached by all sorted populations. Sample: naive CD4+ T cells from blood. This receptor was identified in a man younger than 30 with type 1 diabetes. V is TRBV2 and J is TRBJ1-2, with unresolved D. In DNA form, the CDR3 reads TGTGCCAGCAGTGACAGGCTTCAAGGGCGTGGCTACACCTTC. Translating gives CASSDRLQGRGYTF.